This paragraph reports one T cell receptor beta chain. The ends lost 3 bases at V and 5 bases at J; junction bases unmatched: 3. Per the germline V gene, CDR1 is WNHNN and CDR2 is SYGVQD (reference sequence). The CDR3 length is 13 residues. TCRdb's copy holds only in-frame clones and misses some; the assay was immunoSEQ multiplex PCR. The sample has roughly 140,000 clones, roughly 79% seen once; the top ten hold about 1.9%. These data are taken from a study of blood T cell repertoires in COVID-19. The sequenced material came from peripheral blood. J is TRBJ2-7 and V is TRBV10-1; 8 bases are shared with TRBD2. The receptor was derived from a woman in her sixties with acute or convalescent COVID-19. The CDR3 here is CASSDSGRHEQYF. CDR3 DNA: TGCGCCAGCAGTGACAGCGGGAGACACGAGCAGTACTTC.